This T cell receptor (beta chain) was recorded in a study of cytomegalovirus exposure and HLA in healthy donors. Study-level findings and limits: A later analysis found most CMV-associated TCR beta chains apparently HLA-restricted.

With respect to this clone: Its specificity is unknown.

Germline assignment: CDR1 WNHNN and CDR2 SYGVQD (reference sequence). Trimming shortened V by 0 bases and J by 0 bases, and 10 bases separated the two germline ends. This CDR3 spans 16 amino acids. PCR primers comprised 60 Vbeta and 13 Jbeta primers. Measured with immunoSEQ multiplex PCR; TCRdb has only the in-frame clones, and not every one. The data show approximately 110,000 clones, 79% seen once. The chain joins TRBV10-1 to TRBJ2-3; D is unclear. The clonotype was recovered from a middle-aged woman in good health and CMV-seronegative. The material sequenced was PBMCs. The CDR3 bases are TGCGCCAGCAGTGAGTCGGCGGCAGATAGCACAGATACGCAGTATTTT. This codes for CASSESAADSTDTQYF.